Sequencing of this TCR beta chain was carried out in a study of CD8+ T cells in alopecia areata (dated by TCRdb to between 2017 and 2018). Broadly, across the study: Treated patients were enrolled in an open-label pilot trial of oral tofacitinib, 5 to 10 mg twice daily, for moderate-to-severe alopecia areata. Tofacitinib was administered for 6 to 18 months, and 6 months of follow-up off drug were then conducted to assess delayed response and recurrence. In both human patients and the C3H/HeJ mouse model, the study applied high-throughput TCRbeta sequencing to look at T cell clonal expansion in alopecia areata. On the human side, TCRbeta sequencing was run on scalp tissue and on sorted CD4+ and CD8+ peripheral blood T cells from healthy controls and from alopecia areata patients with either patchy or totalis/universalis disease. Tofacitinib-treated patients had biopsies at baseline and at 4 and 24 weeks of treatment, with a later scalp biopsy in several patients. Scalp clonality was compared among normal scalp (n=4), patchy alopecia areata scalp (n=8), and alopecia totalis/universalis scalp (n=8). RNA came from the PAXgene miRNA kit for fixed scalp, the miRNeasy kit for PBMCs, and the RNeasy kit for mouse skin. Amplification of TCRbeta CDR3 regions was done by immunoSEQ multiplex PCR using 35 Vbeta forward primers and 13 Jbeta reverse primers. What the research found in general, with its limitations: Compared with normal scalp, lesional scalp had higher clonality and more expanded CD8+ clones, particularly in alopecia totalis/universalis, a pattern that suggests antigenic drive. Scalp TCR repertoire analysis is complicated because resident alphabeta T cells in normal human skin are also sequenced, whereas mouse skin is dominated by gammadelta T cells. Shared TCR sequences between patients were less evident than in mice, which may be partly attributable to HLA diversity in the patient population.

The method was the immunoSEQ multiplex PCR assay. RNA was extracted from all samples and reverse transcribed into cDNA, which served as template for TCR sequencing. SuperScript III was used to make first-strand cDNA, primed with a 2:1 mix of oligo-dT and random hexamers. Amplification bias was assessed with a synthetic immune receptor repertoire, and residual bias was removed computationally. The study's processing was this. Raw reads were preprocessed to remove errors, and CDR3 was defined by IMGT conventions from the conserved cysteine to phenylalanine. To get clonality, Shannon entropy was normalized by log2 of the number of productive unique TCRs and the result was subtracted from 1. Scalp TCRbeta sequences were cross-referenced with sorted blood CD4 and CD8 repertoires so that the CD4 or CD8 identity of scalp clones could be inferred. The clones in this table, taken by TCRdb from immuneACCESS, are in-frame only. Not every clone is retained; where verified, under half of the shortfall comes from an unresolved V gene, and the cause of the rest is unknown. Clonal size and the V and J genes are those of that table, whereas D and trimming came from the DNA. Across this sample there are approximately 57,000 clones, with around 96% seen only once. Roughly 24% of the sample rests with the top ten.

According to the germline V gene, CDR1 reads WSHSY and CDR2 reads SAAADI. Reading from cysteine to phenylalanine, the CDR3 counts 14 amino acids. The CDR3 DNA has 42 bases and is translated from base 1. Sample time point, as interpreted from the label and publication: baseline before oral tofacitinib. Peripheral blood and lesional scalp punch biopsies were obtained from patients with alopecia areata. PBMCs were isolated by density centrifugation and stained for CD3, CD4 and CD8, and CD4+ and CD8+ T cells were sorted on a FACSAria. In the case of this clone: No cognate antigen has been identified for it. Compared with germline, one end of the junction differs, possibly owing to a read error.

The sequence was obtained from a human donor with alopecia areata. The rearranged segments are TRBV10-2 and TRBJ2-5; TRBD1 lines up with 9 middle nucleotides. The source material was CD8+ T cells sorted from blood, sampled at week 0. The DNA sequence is TGCGCCAGCAACCTAGGACAGGGGACCGAGACCCGGTACTTC. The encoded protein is CASNLGQGTETRYF.